The rows below give T cell receptor beta chains drawn from one sample of a study of cytomegalovirus exposure and HLA in healthy donors. TCRdb's copy holds only in-frame clones and misses some; the assay was immunoSEQ multiplex PCR. The data show 150,000 to 200,000 clones, roughly 80% seen once. Sequencing was performed on PBMCs. The receptors originated from a man aged 45-65 years in good health and CMV-seropositive. Each CDR3 is given with its conserved first and last residue. D genes are given only for firm matches.

>-|TRBV7-9
CAGSSPIGAEAYGYTF
>-|TRBV30
CAWMGAPAYEQYF
>TRBD1|TRBV4-2
CASSQGPGTEETQYF
>-|TRBV7-8
CASSLGSGTDTQYF
>-|TRBV2
CASSNLGVADTQYF
>TRBD2|TRBV7-9
CASSSGLDGDEQFF
>-|TRBV28
CASSFSSRGLNGYTF
>TRBD1|TRBV7-9
CASSIRTGGGSTEAFF
>TRBD2|TRBV5-1
CASSFMGLAEETQYF
>-|TRBV4-3
CASSHEFAASQGAEAFF
>-|TRBV19
CASLGDFSNQPQHF
>-|TRBV5-6
CASSPRTAYNSPLHF
>-|TRBV27
CASSLLRASVYEQYF
>TRBD2|TRBV28
CASSSIPGLAGTTLAKNIQYF
>-|TRBV7-8
CASSLVVGSSGNTIYF
>TRBD2|TRBV7-8
CASSRRRLAGGPDTGELFF